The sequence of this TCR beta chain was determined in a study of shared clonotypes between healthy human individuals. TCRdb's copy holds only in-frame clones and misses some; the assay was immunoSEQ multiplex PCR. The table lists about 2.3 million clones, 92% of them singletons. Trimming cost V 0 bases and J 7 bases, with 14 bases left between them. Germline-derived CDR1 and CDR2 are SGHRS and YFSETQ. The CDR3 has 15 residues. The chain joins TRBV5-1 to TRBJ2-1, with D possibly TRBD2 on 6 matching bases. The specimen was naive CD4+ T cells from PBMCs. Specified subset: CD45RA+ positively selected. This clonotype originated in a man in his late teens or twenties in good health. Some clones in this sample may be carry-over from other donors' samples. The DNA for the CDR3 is TGCGCCAGCAGCTTGGGACAGACCGCGGGAAATGAGCAGTTCTTC. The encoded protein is CASSLGQTAGNEQFF.